Shown below are 15 T cell receptor beta chains from a single sample sequenced in a study of beta chain features in type 1 diabetes. The authors reverse transcribed all of the isolated RNA, so sequencing captured expressed TCRB transcripts. Using immunoSEQ multiplex PCR, the repertoire was profiled, and TCRdb retains in-frame clones only, with some absent. The profile shows 680,000 or so clones, 15% to 19% of them singletons. The sample consisted of naive CD4+ T cells from blood. The receptors shown here come from a man aged 18 to 30 in good health.

Only a few counts were recorded for this clone. The chain has TRBV29-1 and TRBJ1-3; 8 bases map to TRBD1. J lost 2 bases, V lost 6 bases, and 3 bases had no gene match. CDR3 length: 13 residues. Germline V gives CDR1 SQVTM, CDR2 ANQGSEA. This CDR3 is CSVGGQAGNTIYF. The CDR3 DNA reads TGCAGCGTGGGGGGACAGGCTGGAAACACCATATATTTT.

The V gene is TRBV4-3, the J gene TRBJ1-4; weak D call: TRBD1 (5 bases). The CDR3 is 17 residues long. Germline CDR1 reads LGHNA; CDR2 reads YSLEER. Deletions cut 4 bases from V and 3 bases from J, with 18 bases between. This CDR3 reads CASSPTISDSSNEKLFF. In DNA, the CDR3 is TGCGCCAGCAGCCCAACTATCTCCGACAGTTCTAATGAAAAACTGTTTTTT.

The V call is TRBV5-4, the J call TRBJ2-2; a weak D match, TRBD2 (6 bases). This CDR3 has 15 residues. Trimming stripped 4 bases from V and 0 bases from J, with 10 bases between. The germline V gene encodes CDR1 SGHNT and CDR2 YYREEE (reference sequence). DNA of the CDR3: TGTGCCAGCAGCCCCGGGACTCCGAACACCGGGGAGCTGTTTTTT. Translation gives CASSPGTPNTGELFF.

The J gene is TRBJ2-1, the V gene TRBV7-2, with TRBD2 as a possible D gene (5 bases). The V gene lost 5 bases and the J gene lost 8 bases, with 13 bases spanning the gap. Per germline, CDR1 SGHTA and CDR2 FQGNSA. This CDR3 region has 13 residues. DNA of the CDR3: TGTGCCAGCAGCCCCCAGCTAGCCGATGAGCAGTTCTTC. Residues: CASSPQLADEQFF.

In its sample, this clone was seen a few times. J is TRBJ2-7 and V is TRBV18, with TRBD2 identical over 11 bases. CDR1 and CDR2 from the germline V gene are KGHSH and LQKENI. Trimming took 6 bases from V and 2 from J; bases not matched to a gene: 9. The CDR3 covers 16 residues. Here the CDR3 DNA reads TGTGCCAGCTCCCCGGGACTAGCGGTCCGAACCTACGAGCAGTACTTC. This sequence encodes CASSPGLAVRTYEQYF.

This clone was counted between two and nine times. The chain carries TRBV15 and TRBJ1-2; D unresolved. The CDR3 contains 12 residues. Per the germline V gene, CDR1 is LNHNV and CDR2 is YYDKDF (reference sequence). Trimming took off 2 bases at V and 6 bases at J, with 7 bases between the two ends. CDR3 bases: TGTGCCACCAGCAGACCGCCTGATGGCTACACCTTC. Protein sequence: CATSRPPDGYTF.

This clone was detected only a few times. The chain employs TRBV5-4 and TRBJ2-7; D ambiguous. Trimming shortened V by 2 bases and J by 5 bases, and 14 bases separated the two germline ends. Per germline, CDR1 SGHNT and CDR2 YYREEE (reference sequence). The CDR3 sequence is 14 residues long. CDR3 amino acids: CASSFGQQMHEQYF. CDR3 in DNA: TGTGCCAGCAGCTTTGGGCAGCAGATGCACGAGCAGTACTTC. Full variable domain (remainder filled in from reference TRBV5-4 and TRBJ2-7): ETGVTQSPTHLIKTRGQQVTLRCSSQSGHNTVSWYQQALGQGPQFIFQYYREEENGRGNFPPRFSGLQFPNYSSELNVNALELDDSALYLCASSFGQQMHEQYFGPGTRLTVT.

This clone was observed a few times. The chain is built from TRBV5-4 and TRBJ2-5; either TRBD1 or TRBD2 may fit D (6 bases each). The CDR3 is made up of 14 amino acids. Germline-derived CDR1 and CDR2 are SGHNT and YYREEE (reference sequence). Trimming took off 1 base at V and 4 bases at J, with 11 bases between the two ends. As DNA, the CDR3 is TGTGCCAGCAGCTTGCCCGGGGGCACAGAGACCCAGTACTTC. Translating gives CASSLPGGTETQYF. The whole variable domain, remainder taken from reference TRBV5-4 and TRBJ2-5, is ETGVTQSPTHLIKTRGQQVTLRCSSQSGHNTVSWYQQALGQGPQFIFQYYREEENGRGNFPPRFSGLQFPNYSSELNVNALELDDSALYLCASSLPGGTETQYFGPGTRLLVL.

Only a few counts were recorded for this clone. The rearrangement joins TRBV5-6 to TRBJ1-5; D call uncertain. Germline V gene sequence: CDR1 SGHDT, CDR2 YYEEEE. The CDR3 length is 13 residues. V lost 2 bases, J lost 7 bases, and 10 bases lay in between. Here the CDR3 DNA reads TGTGCCAGCAGCTTTCGGGCTATCCAGCCCCAGCATTTT. Translating it yields CASSFRAIQPQHF.

This clone was seen a few times. CDR3 residues: CASSDPGQILYEQYF. The DNA for the CDR3 is TGTGCCAGCAGTGATCCGGGACAGATTCTCTACGAGCAGTACTTC. The rearrangement links TRBV6-1 to TRBJ2-7; 7 bases match TRBD1. Germline CDR1 reads MNHNS; CDR2 reads SASEGT. The CDR3 runs to 15 residues. J lost 3 bases, V lost 3 bases, and 8 bases had no gene match.

This clone was seen a handful of times. This chain joins TRBV9 and TRBJ2-5; weak D call: TRBD2 (5 bases). Germline CDR1 is SGDLS and CDR2 is YYNGEE. V was pared by 1 base and J by 5 bases, with 12 bases between. CDR3 length equals 14 residues. CDR3 DNA: TGTGCCAGCAGCGTATCCCAGTCGGGGGAGACCCAGTACTTC. Its protein product is CASSVSQSGETQYF.

This clone was counted a few times. The rearrangement links TRBV5-6 to TRBJ2-6, with D unresolved. V lost 3 bases and J 1 base, leaving 14 bases between the germline ends. This CDR3 has 17 residues. Germline CDR1 SGHDT, CDR2 YYEEEE. In DNA form, the CDR3 reads TGTGCCAGCAGCTGGGCCGGACGTGTTTCTGGGGCCAACGTCCTGACTTTC. This gives the protein CASSWAGRVSGANVLTF.

V and J are TRBV4-2 and TRBJ2-4; D is possibly TRBD1 (6 bases). Germline CDR1 LGHNA, CDR2 YNFKEQ. The V and J ends lost 0 bases and 9 bases respectively, with 15 bases between them. The CDR3 is made up of 15 amino acids. The CDR3 DNA sequence: TGTGCCAGCAGCCAAGATATCGCAGGGGACCCCATTCAGTACTTC. It translates to CASSQDIAGDPIQYF.

This clone was found a few times. This sample includes further DNA sequences coding for the same CDR3. Here the CDR3 reads CASSGQGNYGYTF. For the CDR3, the DNA is TGTGCCAGCAGTGGACAGGGCAACTATGGCTACACCTTC. This chain connects TRBV2 to TRBJ1-2, with TRBD1 identical over 7 bases. CDR1 and CDR2 from the germline V gene are SNHLY and FYNNEI. This CDR3 contains 13 residues. J was trimmed by 2 bases and V by 4 bases; bases with no gene match: 1.

The CDR3 region has the DNA TGTGCCAGCAGCCCGACCGTGGACCGGAGGAGTGAAGAGACCCAGTACTTC. Translating it yields CASSPTVDRRSEETQYF. This sequence joins TRBV27 and TRBJ2-5; D is possibly TRBD2 (5 bases). The germline CDR1 and CDR2 sequences are MNHEY and SMNVEV (reference sequence). The CDR3 spans 17 residues. V was trimmed by 6 bases and J by 3 bases, leaving 23 bases between them.